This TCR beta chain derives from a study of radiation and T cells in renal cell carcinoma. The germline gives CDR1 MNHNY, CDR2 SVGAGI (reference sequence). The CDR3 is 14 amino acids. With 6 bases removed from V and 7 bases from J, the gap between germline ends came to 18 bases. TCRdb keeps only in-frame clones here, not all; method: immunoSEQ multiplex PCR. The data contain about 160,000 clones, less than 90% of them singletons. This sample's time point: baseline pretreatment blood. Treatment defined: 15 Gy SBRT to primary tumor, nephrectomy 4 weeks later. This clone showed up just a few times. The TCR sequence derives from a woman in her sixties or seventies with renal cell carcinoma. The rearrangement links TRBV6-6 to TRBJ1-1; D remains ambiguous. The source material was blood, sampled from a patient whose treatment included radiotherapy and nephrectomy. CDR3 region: CASSHGLGLGEAFF. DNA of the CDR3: TGTGCCAGCAGCCATGGACTCGGATTGGGTGAAGCTTTCTTT.